Below, 10 T cell receptor beta chains from the same sample are listed, as sequenced in a study of tumor-infiltrating lymphocytes in primary liver carcinoma. The study co-extracted DNA and RNA from 20-30 mg of unsorted bulk tissue. From 500 ng total RNA, TCR beta cDNA was generated with a primer in the constant region. Employing slightly modified ARM-PCR, three nested multiplex PCR rounds were run, and these gave rise to the TCR beta libraries. PCR rounds one and two used TRBV1-TRBV30 forward primers with a C-beta reverse primer for roughly 10 cycles each. TCRdb recomputed calls from the multiplex PCR reads with MiXCR, one row per CDR3 protein. The data show 120,000 or so distinct CDR3 sequences, 55% to 65% seen once. Sequencing was carried out using liver tumor tissue from sampling region 1. Documented subset: tumor region T1, superior pole. The receptors were sampled from a woman aged 55 to 70 with primary liver carcinoma and hepatitis B virus infection.

This clonotype was detected ten times or more. The rearrangement joins TRBV6-5 to TRBJ2-7, with D perhaps matching TRBD1 or TRBD2 (6 bases each). Germline CDR1 reads MNHEY; CDR2 reads SVGAGI. The CDR3 is made up of 15 amino acids. V gave up 2 bases and J gave up 3 bases, with 14 bases separating them. Here the CDR3 reads CASSYRGVGGYEQYF. CDR3 nucleotide sequence: TGTGCCAGCAGTTACAGGGGGGTCGGGGGCTACGAGCAGTACTTC.

On this clonotype itself: A much bigger clone sits one base away, suggesting this may be a read error. Likely a read error: the CDR3 ends without its conserved phenylalanine or tryptophan. CDR3 nucleotides: TGCAGCGTTGGAAAAGGTCTGGGGGAGCAGTACTCC. It specifies CSVGKGLGEQYS. The chain uses TRBV29-1 and TRBJ2-7; unclear D gene. The V and J ends lost 4 bases and 7 bases respectively, with 14 bases between them. The CDR3 loop spans 12 amino acids. Germline V lookup: CDR1 SQVTM, CDR2 ANQGSEA.

To note about this clonotype: The CDR3 does not end in the conserved phenylalanine or tryptophan, so this is likely a read error. The rearrangement joins TRBV6-1 to TRBJ2-3, with D perhaps TRBD1 (6 bases). This CDR3 spans 15 amino acids. The ends were cut back, 7 bases at V and 3 bases at J, with 17 bases in the middle. Germline-derived CDR1 and CDR2 are MNHNS and SASEGT. The CDR3 nucleotides read TGTGCCAGCACGATGGTTAGGGGGATTACAGATACGCAGTATGTT. Translating gives CASTMVRGITDTQYV.

As to this clonotype: A much larger clone is a single base away; this may be a read error. The chain links TRBV28 to TRBJ2-4, with a tentative D call TRBD1 (6 bases). The length of the CDR3 is 17 residues. The ends were cut back, 5 bases at V and 9 bases at J, with 26 bases in the middle. Germline CDR1 reads MDHEN; CDR2 reads SYDVKM. This CDR3 reads CASSHTGIYALVGIQYF. The CDR3 coding sequence is TGTGCCAGCAGTCACACAGGGATATACGCTTTGGTGGGCATTCAGTACTTC.

Note on this clonotype: A read error may account for a junction end that differs from germline. This chain joins TRBV11-2 and TRBJ2-5; the D is unclear. CDR1 is SGHAT, CDR2 FQNNGV, per germline. The CDR3 loop spans 16 amino acids. The CDR3 DNA is TGTGCAAGCAGCTACTCCCATGGTAGCTGGAGAGAGACCCAGTACTTC. Protein: CASSYSHGSWRETQYF.

As to this clonotype: This may arise from a read error, as a much more abundant clone is one base away. The rearrangement joins TRBV6-5 to TRBJ2-1; the D is unclear. The length of the CDR3 is 15 residues. Germline CDR1 reads MNHEY; CDR2 reads SVGAGI. CDR3 bases: TGTGCCAGCAGTTACTTAATGGCAGATCGAAGTGAGCGGTTCTTC. Translation gives CASSYLMADRSERFF.

On this clonotype: Mismatch with germline at one junction end may stem from a read error. V gene TRBV6-5 combines with J gene TRBJ2-3; D perhaps matches TRBD2 (6 bases). The germline gives CDR1 MNHEY, CDR2 SVGAGI. This CDR3 is 18 amino acids long. The chain's CDR3 is CASSSSRAGCLGTDTQYF. In DNA, the CDR3 is TGCGCCAGCAGTTCCTCTCGTGCGGGATGCCTCGGCACAGATACGCAGTATTTT.

A remark on this clonotype: Here the CDR3 omits its conserved ending phenylalanine or tryptophan, so a read error is the likely source. The chain has TRBV11-2 and TRBJ2-7; a weak D match, TRBD2 (7 bases). V shed 5 bases and J shed 4 bases, with 12 bases lying between them. This CDR3 has 13 amino acids. Germline loops: CDR1 SGHAT, CDR2 FQNNGV. Here the CDR3 DNA reads TGTGCCAGCAGCCTAGGGGGAGGGTACGAGCAGTACCTC. It translates to CASSLGGGYEQYL.

This clonotype was recorded many times. The chain joins TRBV14 to TRBJ1-2; no firm D call. The CDR3 is 15 residues long. The V gene's germline CDR1 is SGHDN and CDR2 FVKESK. V shed 0 bases and J shed 2 bases, with 10 bases lying between them. The CDR3 DNA is TGTGCCAGCAGCCAAGATCCAGACTTGAACTATGGCTACACCTTC. Amino acids: CASSQDPDLNYGYTF.

This clonotype has a count of ten or more. The chain employs TRBV5-1 and TRBJ2-3; 10 bases line up with TRBD1. The CDR3 covers 16 residues. Germline CDR1 SGHRS, CDR2 YFSETQ. The ends lost 0 bases at V and 2 bases at J; junction bases unmatched: 3. This chain's CDR3 is CASSLGGQGLTDTQYF. The CDR3 DNA is TGCGCCAGCAGCTTGGGGGGACAGGGGCTCACAGATACGCAGTATTTT.